This T cell receptor beta chain was observed in a study of identical twins. Findings and caveats of the study: For zero-insertion analyses, partial confounding could come from invariant MAIT and iNKT cells. Insertion counts were lower in abundant cord blood beta clonotypes, a trend that memory repertoires did not show.

Germline CDR1 and CDR2: LGHDT and YNNKEL (reference sequence). V was shortened by 3 bases and J by 7 bases, with 13 bases between the two germline ends. The length of the CDR3 is 14 residues. MiXCR, run by TCRdb on the 5' RACE reads, gives a single entry per CDR3 protein. In the table there are about 570,000 distinct CDR3 sequences, approximately 9.6% of which are singletons. As for this clonotype: Its antigen remains unidentified.

These data were also filed under a second study, of yellow fever vaccine responses in identical twins.

The receptor's source is a woman between 18 and 29 years old in good health. The sequenced sample consisted of PBMCs. This chain links TRBV3-1 with TRBJ2-1; weak D call: TRBD2 (6 bases). CDR3: CASSHPLGRNEQFF. In nucleotides, the CDR3 is TGTGCCAGCAGCCACCCCCTGGGGAGGAATGAGCAGTTCTTC.